This T cell receptor (beta chain) derives from a study of T cell changes during pregnancy in multiple sclerosis. CDR3 length: 15 amino acids. The V end lost 1 base, the J end lost 5 bases, and 13 bases lay between the germline ends. The V gene's germline CDR1 is SEHNR and CDR2 FQNEAQ (reference sequence). Produced via immunoSEQ multiplex PCR; TCRdb's table is partial and in-frame only. The sample consists of approximately 79,000 clones, around nine tenths of them appearing once. The chain carries TRBV7-9 and TRBJ2-3; D uncertain. The receptor was derived from a female donor with multiple sclerosis, enrolled in a pregnancy study. Material: CD4+ T cells from peripheral blood mononuclear cells, obtained before pregnancy. CDR3 amino acids: CASSLEARIGDTQYF. CDR3 bases: TGTGCCAGCAGCTTAGAGGCTAGGATAGGAGATACGCAGTATTTT.